This T cell receptor (beta chain) originates from a study of low-dose radiotherapy and immunotherapy resistance in tumors. Study as a whole: Cohort 1 was given 0.5 Gy fractions every 2 weeks, 6.5 Gy in total. The regimen for patients comprised intravenous nivolumab 240 mg every two weeks plus intravenous ipilimumab 1 mg/kg every six weeks. Aspirin was taken orally at 300 mg daily by patients, and this continued for four cycles from cycle 1 day 1.

CDR3 length: 14 residues. J gave up 3 bases and V 4 bases, and 6 bases lay outside the gene matches. Germline CDR1 MNHEY, CDR2 SVGEGT. Sample time point: after trial treatment. Treatment specified: LDRT plus nivolumab, ipilimumab, low-dose cyclophosphamide and aspirin (RACIN trial). Alpha- and beta-chain coverage of first-strand cDNA came from TRAV- and TRBV-specific primers. A 20-cycle PCR with a constant-region primer and V-primer adapter amplified TCRs. MiXCR, applied by TCRdb to the reads, yields one record per CDR3 protein. The sample lists fewer than 50,000 distinct CDR3 sequences; around a quarter were seen once. This clonotype was detected many times.

The rearrangement uses TRBV6-2 or TRBV6-3 and TRBJ2-7, with TRBD2 matching over 7 bases. The source material was PBMCs, sampled after low-dose radiotherapy plus immunotherapy. The receptor was isolated from a male donor with prostate cancer. As DNA, the CDR3 is TGTGCCAGCAGTTGGGCTAGCGGACGCTACGAGCAGTACTTC. Encoded protein: CASSWASGRYEQYF.